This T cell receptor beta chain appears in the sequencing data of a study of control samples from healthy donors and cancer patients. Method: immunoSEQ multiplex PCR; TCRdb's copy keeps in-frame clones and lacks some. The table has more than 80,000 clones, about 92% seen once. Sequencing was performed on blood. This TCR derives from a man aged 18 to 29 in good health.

For the CDR3, the DNA is TGTGCCAGTAGTATAATGCGCGGGGGGGCCTTGCGTACCGGGGAGCTGTTTTTT. Protein product: CASSIMRGGALRTGELFF. V and J are TRBV19 and TRBJ2-2, with 9 nucleotides matching TRBD2. The CDR3 totals 18 residues. Germline V lookup: CDR1 LNHDA, CDR2 SQIVND (reference sequence). The trim removed 2 bases at V and 5 bases at J, leaving 12 bases unmatched.